This T cell receptor beta chain emerged from a study of OX40 agonist ivuxolimab in advanced cancers. Turning to the study itself: Dose-escalation patients' cancers were hepatocellular carcinoma, melanoma, renal cell or head and neck cancer.

V trimming: 3 bases; J trimming: 2 bases; junction bases outside the gene matches: 9. The CDR3 totals 17 residues. TCRdb's copy holds only in-frame clones and misses some; the assay was immunoSEQ multiplex PCR. The sample includes 20,000 to 25,000 clones, approximately 79% of them seen just once. The table lists this clone with a count of one. Antigen specificity is unknown. The study's findings and limits: Clonal expansion by week 6 occurred in CD4+ and CD8+ blood T cells (at 0.1 to 3.0 mg/kg).

The sequence was collected from an adult with an advanced solid tumor such as melanoma, head and neck, liver or kidney cancer. This rearrangement joins TRBV23-1 to TRBJ2-3, with 9 nucleotides matching TRBD1. TRBV23-1 is annotated as an ORF whose role is uncertain. The sample here was CD4+ or CD8+ T cells sorted from blood, taken in a trial of the OX40 agonist ivuxolimab. The CDR3 DNA sequence: TGCGCCAGCAGTCAGCAGGACAGGGGTTCGTCCACAGATACGCAGTATTTT. Protein product: CASSQQDRGSSTDTQYF.